This T cell receptor beta chain was sequenced for a study of cytomegalovirus exposure and HLA in healthy donors (dated by TCRdb to the late 2010s). Regarding the research as a whole: An earlier analysis of roughly 610 of the donors reported under 300 Gb of sequence data and 90 million to 120 million unique TCR beta sequences obtained from around 180 million T cells. The number of typed donors differed by locus: about 620-640 for A, B, C, DRB1 and DQB1; approximately 540 for DQA1; over 600 for DPA1; and 400 to 480 for DPB1. The study was designed to test whether signatures of past pathogen exposure could be identified by cataloging public T cell receptors. Rather than using new phenotypic data, the later analysis identified candidate immune exposures from TCR beta sequences and from how often those sequences occurred across donors. To decide whether each TCR beta V gene segment behaved as functional or pseudogenic, an earlier analysis of some 600 of the donors relied on high-throughput TCR beta sequencing. Of the 350 to 450 genotyped donors, 81% were placed in the genetic ancestry cluster associated with self-reported Caucasian donors. In a later analysis, previously published TCR beta repertoires from some 640 donors were re-analyzed and high-resolution HLA genotyping was added so that TCR occurrence patterns could be studied. Both class I and class II loci were covered by HLA typing, at four-digit resolution. Every repertoire in the discovery cohort had been generated on one and the same sequencing platform. Four or five DR-DQ haplotypes were handled as single units for association and clustering because linkage in the cohort was strong. In a later genetic analysis, genome-wide SNP genotypes for about 55% of the 666 donors were used, and that subset was treated as a discovery cohort. To predict cytomegalovirus infection status, the study brought together high-throughput TCR immunosequencing, statistical association of individual TCRs with disease status, and machine learning. The study used immunosequencing to profile the T cell repertoires of approximately 690 subjects and linked those repertoires to cytomegalovirus serostatus. Donor age, sex, ethnicity and CMV serostatus were collected together with the repertoire data. An early release that covered about 600 HLA-typed donors contained about 300 gigabases of sequencing data and 65 million to 100 million unique TCR sequences. In addition to the first cohort of approximately 670 subjects, a separate validation cohort of 120 different subjects was used. On average, about 240,000 unique TCR beta nucleotide sequences were sequenced per donor among fewer than 500 genotyped donors of the cohort, with roughly 19% of those sequences being non-productive. Findings and caveats that apply to the study as a whole: In a later analysis, several top co-occurrence clusters were reported to appear linked to parvovirus B19, influenza, CMV and Epstein-Barr virus. A few of the identified cytomegalovirus-associated TCR beta chains were confirmed in vitro to be specific for cytomegalovirus antigens. Correlated functional status among segregating V segments might be attributable to linkage disequilibrium, but an unknown experimental factor could not be ruled out. In a later analysis, HLA-associated TCR beta chains were found to be more clonally expanded and to have lower generation probabilities than equally common non-associated chains. HLA typing was unavailable for some donors at each locus, so association tests used only the typed subset. For the cohort, immune exposure information was limited to CMV serostatus. Most TCR sequences were observed very rarely across donors, whereas some public TCRs were present in many individuals. An earlier analysis of approximately 530 of the donors showed that most TCR beta V segments appeared in productive rearrangements either about 87% or about 30% of the time, which broadly matched IMGT annotations. In the study, some 160 TCR beta chains were listed as associated with cytomegalovirus. The authors suggested that the approach could potentially be generalized to other disease states and immunological phenotypes. According to a later analysis, most CMV-associated TCR beta chains appeared to be HLA-restricted, and the HLA associations seemed to be driven largely by CMV exposure. Sequencing depth was assumed to be roughly uniform across donors in the presence/absence analyses, though that assumption may not hold. A group of highly shared sequence variants was considered likely to be a technical artifact of the sequencing pipeline. According to a later genetic analysis, donors in an Asian-associated ancestry cluster had fewer N-insertions in productive TCRs than the approximately 670-donor mean. A further reported finding was that TCR beta sequences accurately predicted the HLA-A and HLA-B alleles for most subjects in the first cohort. A later analysis associated about 16,000 TCR beta sequences with specific HLA alleles at a false discovery rate of 0.05. Because counts were too low, some 17 rarely observed V segments, including chromosome 9 orphons, were left out of the earlier analysis of approximately 580 of the donors. Cytomegalovirus status was reported to be diagnosed by the classifier with high specificity and sensitivity in both the original and validation cohorts. In this cohort, only TCR beta chains were sequenced, and detectable features were limited by the absence of alpha or paired-chain data. Some IMGT-functional V segments, including TRBV6-2 and TRBV6-3, could not be distinguished by the 87-base-pair reads and were therefore excluded. In a later genetic analysis, a missense DCLRE1C variant was associated with V-gene and J-gene trimming of TCR beta chains, and the association was replicated in an independent cohort. In a later analysis, the rate of TCR association differed among HLA loci, with DRB1 alleles having the most associated TCRs and HLA-C alleles having the fewest. Strong co-occurrence of HLA alleles, especially DR and DQ, made assigning TCR associations to individual alleles difficult.

Looking up the germline V gene (reference sequence) yields CDR1 LNHDA and CDR2 SQIVND. The CDR3 measures 17 amino acids from cysteine to phenylalanine. The kept DNA is CDR3 alone, 51 bases in frame from the first base. From V the trimming removes 3 bases and from J it removes 6 bases, while the gene matches leave 7 bases of the junction unaccounted for. Library preparation used the immunoSEQ multiplex PCR assay. For the multiplex PCR, a mixture combining 60 forward primers for TCR Vbeta segments and 13 reverse primers for TCR Jbeta segments was used. The CDR3 region of rearranged TCR beta genes was amplified from genomic DNA by a multiplex PCR assay. The amplified TCR beta libraries were sequenced on the Illumina HiSeq System as 87-base-pair reads. As for the original processing: Across the 670 or so repertoires, a later analysis counted 80 million or so unique TCR beta chains, approximately 10 million of which were shared by at least two donors. Raw reads were error-corrected and collapsed into unique sequences with a nearest-neighbor algorithm that merged closely related sequences to remove PCR and sequencing errors. CDR3 sequences were aligned to IMGT reference sequences to assign V, D and J gene segments. For a sequence to be retained, a match of at least six nucleotides was required to both a V gene segment and a J gene segment. Rearrangements were classified as productive when the CDR3 lacked stop codons and remained in frame with V and J, and all other rearrangements were classified as non-productive. Following IMGT convention, CDR3 was defined as the stretch from the second conserved V-encoded cysteine up to the conserved J-encoded phenylalanine. Sequences without an unambiguous match to a single V gene segment were excluded from the earlier analysis of 450 to 750 of the donors. An earlier analysis of some 610 of the donors called V segments functional above 56.7% productive rearrangements and segregating when the between-donor standard deviation exceeded 5%. To diagnose cytomegalovirus status from the catalog of TCR beta chain sequences, a statistical classification framework was built. V and J gene assignment, in a later analysis, came from comparing TCR nucleotide sequences with IMGT/GENE-DB human TR gene sequences. The TCRdist pipeline was used in a later analysis to assign CDR3 sequences and most-parsimonious VDJ recombination scenarios. In a later analysis, each TCR beta chain was defined by its CDR3 amino acid sequence together with its V-gene family, and reads lacking a unique V-gene family were excluded. To address suspected cross-contamination and a sequencing artifact, a later analysis removed several hundred highly shared, low-generation-probability nucleotide sequences. In a later analysis, a clonal expansion index was calculated for each public chain from normalized within-repertoire ranks of inferred template counts. In a later analysis, generation probabilities were computed using a VDJ recombination model fitted to out-of-frame rearrangements, and the results were checked against IGoR. In a later analysis, hypergeometric tests were used to score TCR-TCR, TCR-HLA and TCR-CMV co-occurrence, with a repertoire-size bias correction applied to TCR pairs. A later analysis estimated false discovery rates by permuting HLA or CMV assignments 20 times. A later analysis grouped co-occurring TCRs with DBSCAN, adding TCRdist sequence similarity when clustering within HLA-allele-positive subsets. For co-occurrence clustering, repertoires with fewer than 30,000 or more than 120,000 public chains were excluded, along with several repertoires with anomalous nucleotide sharing. The table comes from immuneACCESS by way of TCRdb, which keeps in-frame sequences with V and J called. Part of the clones is missing from these tables; in studies checked, under half for an unresolved V gene and the rest for unknown reasons. D and trimming come from the DNA, and the V and J calls and clone size come from that table. The sample table lists some 170,000 clones, roughly three quarters of them with a count of one. The ten largest clones capture over 1.2% of the sample.

The cohort was made up of 650 to 700 healthy bone marrow donors. All cohort members were sampled while nominally healthy, although unrecorded immune exposures were likely present. The donor was CMV seronegative and was included in the group of over 300 seronegative cohort members. A peripheral blood sample was provided by each donor, and peripheral blood mononuclear cells were used for TCR beta sequencing. Genomic DNA was extracted from the blood cell samples with the Qiagen DNeasy Blood Extraction Kit. With respect to this clone: No cognate antigen has been identified for it. No base qualities exist here, and no much larger clone lies one base off it.

The sample consisted of PBMCs. The clonotype comes from a man aged 55 to 69 in good health and CMV-seronegative. The sequence is built from TRBV19 and TRBJ2-3; the central 15 bases match TRBD2. CDR3 loop: CASSIIGLAGGQDTQYF. The bases are TGTGCCAGTAGTATCATTGGACTAGCGGGGGGGCAGGATACGCAGTATTTT.